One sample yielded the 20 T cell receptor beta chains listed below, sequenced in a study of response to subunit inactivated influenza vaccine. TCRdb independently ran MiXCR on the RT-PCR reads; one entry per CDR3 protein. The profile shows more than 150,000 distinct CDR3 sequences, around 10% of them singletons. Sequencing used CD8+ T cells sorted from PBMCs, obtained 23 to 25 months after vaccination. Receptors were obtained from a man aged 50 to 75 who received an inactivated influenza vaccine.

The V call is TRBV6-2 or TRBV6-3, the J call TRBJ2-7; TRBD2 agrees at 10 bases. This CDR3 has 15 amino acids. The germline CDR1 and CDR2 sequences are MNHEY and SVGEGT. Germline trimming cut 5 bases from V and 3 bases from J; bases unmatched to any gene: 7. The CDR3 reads CASSPLAGGLYEQYF. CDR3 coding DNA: TGTGCCAGCAGTCCCTTAGCGGGGGGCCTCTACGAGCAGTACTTC.

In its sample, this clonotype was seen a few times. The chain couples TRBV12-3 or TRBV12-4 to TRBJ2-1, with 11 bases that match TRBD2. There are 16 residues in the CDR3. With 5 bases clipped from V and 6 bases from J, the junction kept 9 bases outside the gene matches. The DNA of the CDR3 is TGTGCCAGCAGTCCAAACGGACTAGCGGGTGGCAATGAGCAGTTCTTC. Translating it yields CASSPNGLAGGNEQFF.

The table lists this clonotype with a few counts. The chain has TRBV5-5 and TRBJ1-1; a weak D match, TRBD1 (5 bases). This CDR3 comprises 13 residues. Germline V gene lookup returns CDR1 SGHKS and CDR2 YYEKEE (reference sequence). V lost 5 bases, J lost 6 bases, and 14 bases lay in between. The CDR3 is CASSAGIGAEAFF. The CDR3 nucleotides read TGTGCCAGCAGTGCGGGTATAGGGGCTGAAGCTTTCTTT. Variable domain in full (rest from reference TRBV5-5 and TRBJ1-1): DAGVTQSPTHLIKTRGQQVTLRCSPISGHKSVSWYQQVLGQGPQFIFQYYEKEERGRGNFPDRFSARQFPNYSSELNVNALLLGDSALYLCASSAGIGAEAFFGQGTRLTVV.

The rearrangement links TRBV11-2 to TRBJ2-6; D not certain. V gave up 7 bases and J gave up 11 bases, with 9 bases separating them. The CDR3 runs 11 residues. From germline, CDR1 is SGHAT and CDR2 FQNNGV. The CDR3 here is CASIYGHVLTF. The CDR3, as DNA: TGTGCCAGCATATATGGCCACGTCCTGACTTTC.

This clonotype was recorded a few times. The CDR3 nucleotides read TGTGCCAGTTCTACGATCTCCTACGAGCAGTACTTC. Protein sequence: CASSTISYEQYF. This chain links TRBV28 with TRBJ2-7; D remains unclear. The CDR3 length is 12 residues. Trimming stripped 9 bases from V and 0 bases from J, with 9 bases between. Germline lookup yields CDR1 MDHEN and CDR2 SYDVKM.

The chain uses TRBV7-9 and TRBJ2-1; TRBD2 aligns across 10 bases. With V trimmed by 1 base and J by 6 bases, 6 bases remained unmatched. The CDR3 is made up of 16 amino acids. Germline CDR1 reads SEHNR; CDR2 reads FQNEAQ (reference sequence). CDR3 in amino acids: CASSLVASGRFNEQFF. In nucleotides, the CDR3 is TGTGCCAGCAGCTTAGTGGCTAGCGGGAGATTCAATGAGCAGTTCTTC.

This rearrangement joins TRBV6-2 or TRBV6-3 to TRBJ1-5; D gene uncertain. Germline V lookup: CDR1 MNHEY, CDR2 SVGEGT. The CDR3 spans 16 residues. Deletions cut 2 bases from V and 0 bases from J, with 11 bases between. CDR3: CASSYPTGDSNQPQHF. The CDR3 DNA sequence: TGTGCCAGCAGTTACCCCACGGGAGATAGCAATCAGCCCCAGCATTTT.

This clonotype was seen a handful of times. CDR3 bases: TGTGCCAGCAGCCAAGGAACGGGGCAATCTTGGAATTCACCCCTCCACTTT. The encoded protein is CASSQGTGQSWNSPLHF. The chain links TRBV4-2 to TRBJ1-6; D is possibly TRBD1 (5 bases). V was pared by 1 base and J by 7 bases, with 17 bases between. The CDR3 is made up of 17 amino acids. Germline loops: CDR1 LGHNA, CDR2 YNFKEQ.

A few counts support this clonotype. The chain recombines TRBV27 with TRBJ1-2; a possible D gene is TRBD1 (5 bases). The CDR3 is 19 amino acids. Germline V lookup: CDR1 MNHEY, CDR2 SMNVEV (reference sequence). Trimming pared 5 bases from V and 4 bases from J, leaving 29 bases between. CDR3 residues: CASSPKIAPGLGWGYGYTF. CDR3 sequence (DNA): TGTGCCAGCAGTCCGAAGATCGCACCGGGACTGGGATGGGGCTATGGCTACACCTTC.

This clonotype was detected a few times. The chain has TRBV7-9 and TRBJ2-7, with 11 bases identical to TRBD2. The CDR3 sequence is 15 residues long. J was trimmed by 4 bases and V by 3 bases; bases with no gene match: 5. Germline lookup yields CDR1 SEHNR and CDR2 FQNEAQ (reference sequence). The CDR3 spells CASSFGTSGEYEQYF. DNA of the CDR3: TGTGCCAGCAGCTTCGGGACTAGCGGAGAGTACGAGCAGTACTTC.

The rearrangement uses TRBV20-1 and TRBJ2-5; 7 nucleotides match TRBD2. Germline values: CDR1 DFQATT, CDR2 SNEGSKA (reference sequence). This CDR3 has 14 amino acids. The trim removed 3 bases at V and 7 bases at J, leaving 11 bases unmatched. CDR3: CSASGDYAIGTQYF. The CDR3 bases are TGCAGTGCTAGTGGGGACTACGCGATTGGGACCCAGTACTTC.

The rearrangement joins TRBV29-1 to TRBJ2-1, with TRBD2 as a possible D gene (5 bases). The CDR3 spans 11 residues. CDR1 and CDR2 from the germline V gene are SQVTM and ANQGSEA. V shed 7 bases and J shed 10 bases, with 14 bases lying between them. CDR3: CSATHRGEQFF. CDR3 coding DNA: TGCAGCGCCACCCATCGAGGGGAGCAGTTCTTC.

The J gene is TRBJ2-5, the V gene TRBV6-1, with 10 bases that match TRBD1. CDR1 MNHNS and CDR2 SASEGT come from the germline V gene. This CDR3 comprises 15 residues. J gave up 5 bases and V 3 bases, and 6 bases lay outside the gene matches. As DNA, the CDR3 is TGTGCCAGCAGTGAGGGACAGGGGAAGGGGGAGACCCAGTACTTC. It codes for CASSEGQGKGETQYF.

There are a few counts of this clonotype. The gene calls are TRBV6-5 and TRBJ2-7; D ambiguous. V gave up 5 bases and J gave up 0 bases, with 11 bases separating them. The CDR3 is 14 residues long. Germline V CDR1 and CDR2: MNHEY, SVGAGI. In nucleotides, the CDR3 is TGTGCCAGCAGTACTATGGGGAACTCCTACGAGCAGTACTTC. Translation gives CASSTMGNSYEQYF.

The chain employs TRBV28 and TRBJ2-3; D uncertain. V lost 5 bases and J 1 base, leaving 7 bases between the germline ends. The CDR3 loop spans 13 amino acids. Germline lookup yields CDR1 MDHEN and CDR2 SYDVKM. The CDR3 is CASSTPGTDTQYF. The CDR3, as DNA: TGTGCCAGCAGTACCCCGGGCACAGATACGCAGTATTTT.

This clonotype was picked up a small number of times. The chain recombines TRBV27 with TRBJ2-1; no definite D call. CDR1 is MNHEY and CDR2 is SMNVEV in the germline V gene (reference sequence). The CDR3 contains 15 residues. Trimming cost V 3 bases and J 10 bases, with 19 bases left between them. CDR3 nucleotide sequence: TGTGCCAGCAGTTTTTTCGCGGAACCCGACCCCGAGCAGTTCTTC. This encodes CASSFFAEPDPEQFF.

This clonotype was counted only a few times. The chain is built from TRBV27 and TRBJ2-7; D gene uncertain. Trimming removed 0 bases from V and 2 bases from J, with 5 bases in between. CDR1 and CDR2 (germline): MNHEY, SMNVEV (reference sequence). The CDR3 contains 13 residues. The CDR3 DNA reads TGTGCCAGCAGTTTATCGAGTGCCTACGAGCAGTACTTC. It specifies CASSLSSAYEQYF.

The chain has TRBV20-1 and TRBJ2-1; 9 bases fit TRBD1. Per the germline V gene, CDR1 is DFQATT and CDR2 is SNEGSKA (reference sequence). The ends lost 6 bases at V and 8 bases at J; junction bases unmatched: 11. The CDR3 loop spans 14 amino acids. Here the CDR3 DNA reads TGCAGTGCCCTGGACAGGGGCTTAGAGCATGAGCAGTTCTTC. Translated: CSALDRGLEHEQFF.

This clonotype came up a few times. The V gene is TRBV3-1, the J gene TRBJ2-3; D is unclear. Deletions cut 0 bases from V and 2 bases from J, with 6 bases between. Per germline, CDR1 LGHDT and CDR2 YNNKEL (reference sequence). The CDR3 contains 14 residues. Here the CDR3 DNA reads TGTGCCAGCAGCCAAGATTCTAACACAGATACGCAGTATTTT. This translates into CASSQDSNTDTQYF.

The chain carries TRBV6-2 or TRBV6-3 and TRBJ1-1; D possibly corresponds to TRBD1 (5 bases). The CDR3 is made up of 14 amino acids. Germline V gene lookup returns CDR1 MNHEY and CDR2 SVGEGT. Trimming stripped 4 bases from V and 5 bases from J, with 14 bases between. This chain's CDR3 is CASSWAGIRTEAFF. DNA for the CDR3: TGTGCCAGCAGTTGGGCAGGGATTAGGACTGAAGCTTTCTTT.